The rows below give T cell receptor beta chains drawn from one sample of a study of T cells of healthy individuals. TCRdb redid the calling of the 5' RACE reads with MiXCR, one entry per CDR3 protein. The sample shows 65,000 to 90,000 distinct CDR3 sequences, about 5% of them seen only once. These receptors were collected from a female donor in good health. The CDR3 runs from the conserved cysteine through the conserved F or W. Fields, in order: clone size, J gene, D gene, V gene, CDR3 protein, CDR3 DNA. A D gene is named only where the DNA matches it firmly. Clone size, where shown, is once, few, many, or a class for clones that have expanded.

many TRBJ2-5 . TRBV12-3/TRBV12-4 CASSGVDRGPEETQYF TGTGCCAGCAGTGGGGTTGATCGGGGCCCGGAAGAGACCCAGTACTTC
. TRBJ1-3 . TRBV2 CASTREVGNTIYF TGTGCCAGCACCCGGGAGGTCGGAAACACCATATATTTT
many TRBJ1-1 . TRBV29-1 CSVGQTAVPEAFF TGCAGCGTCGGACAGACCGCCGTCCCTGAAGCTTTCTTT
few TRBJ1-1 . TRBV30 CAWRRGTEAFF TGTGCCTGGAGGAGGGGGACTGAAGCTTTCTTT
many TRBJ2-7 TRBD2 TRBV12-3/TRBV12-4 CASSIDSGSYEQYF TGTGCCAGCAGTATAGATAGCGGGAGTTACGAGCAGTACTTC
few TRBJ1-4 TRBD1 TRBV12-3/TRBV12-4 CASSWGQFNEKLFF TGTGCCAGCAGTTGGGGACAGTTTAATGAAAAACTGTTTTTT
. TRBJ2-2 . TRBV5-6 CASSLLSGITNTGELFF TGTGCCAGCAGCTTGCTTTCAGGAATAACGAACACCGGGGAGCTGTTTTTT
many TRBJ2-6 . TRBV30 CAWTSGLPGANVLTF TGTGCCTGGACCTCGGGGCTCCCTGGGGCCAACGTCCTGACTTTC
many TRBJ2-2 . TRBV18 CASSPPTGYTGELFF TGTGCCAGCTCACCACCGACGGGATACACCGGGGAGCTGTTTTTT
. TRBJ2-7 . TRBV11-3 CASSLVGMQYEQYF TGTGCCAGCAGCTTAGTGGGAATGCAATACGAGCAGTACTTC
many TRBJ2-6 . TRBV28 CASRQGGSGANVLTF TGTGCCAGCAGACAAGGGGGATCTGGGGCCAACGTCCTGACTTTC
many TRBJ1-1 . TRBV29-1 CSVQPNQNTEAFF TGCAGCGTTCAACCGAATCAGAACACTGAAGCTTTCTTT
few TRBJ2-1 . TRBV6-2/TRBV6-3 CASSSDPYNEQFF TGTGCCAGCAGCTCCGACCCCTACAATGAGCAGTTCTTC
many TRBJ2-5 . TRBV12-3/TRBV12-4 CASTRRGSQETQYF TGTGCCAGCACCAGAAGAGGCAGTCAAGAGACCCAGTACTTC
many TRBJ1-4 TRBD1 TRBV12-3/TRBV12-4 CASSFRDRDEKLFF TGTGCCAGCAGTTTCAGAGACAGGGATGAAAAACTGTTTTTT
many TRBJ1-1 . TRBV28 CASSNTEAFF TGTGCCAGCAGCAACACTGAAGCTTTCTTT
many TRBJ2-4 . TRBV20-1 CSATHAEVGKNIQYF TGCAGTGCTACCCACGCGGAGGTGGGCAAAAACATTCAGTACTTC
. TRBJ2-1 . TRBV28 CASSLGGPDDNEQFF TGTGCCAGCAGTTTGGGAGGTCCGGACGACAATGAGCAGTTCTTC
few TRBJ2-1 TRBD2 TRBV20-1 CSATTSGFYNEQFF TGCAGTGCTACGACTAGCGGGTTCTACAATGAGCAGTTCTTC
many TRBJ1-2 . TRBV29-1 CSVVLGQSSYGYTF TGCAGCGTCGTCCTAGGGCAGTCGAGCTATGGCTACACCTTC
many TRBJ1-2 . TRBV5-4 CASSSTLNYGYTF TGTGCCAGCAGCTCGACACTCAACTATGGCTACACCTTC
few TRBJ2-3 . TRBV7-9 CASSFSRTDTQYF TGTGCCAGCAGCTTCTCTCGCACAGATACGCAGTATTTT
few TRBJ2-7 . TRBV30 CAWSGIEQETSYEQYF TGTGCCTGGAGTGGAATCGAGCAGGAAACGTCCTACGAGCAGTACTTC
many TRBJ1-3 . TRBV20-1 CSVQSSRSGNTIYF TGCAGTGTCCAGAGCAGCCGCTCTGGAAACACCATATATTTT
many TRBJ2-2 TRBD1 TRBV29-1 CSSRQGNTGELFF TGCAGCTCCCGACAGGGGAACACCGGGGAGCTGTTTTTT
many TRBJ2-1 TRBD2 TRBV20-1 CSAPGRGGRGNEQFF TGCAGTGCTCCCGGGCGGGGCGGGAGAGGGAATGAGCAGTTCTTC
many TRBJ2-5 . TRBV7-2 CASSLGPWSPETQYF TGTGCCAGCAGCTTAGGTCCCTGGAGCCCGGAGACCCAGTACTTC
many TRBJ2-1 . TRBV20-1 CSVNLAPVDEQFF TGCAGTGTCAACCTAGCCCCGGTCGATGAGCAGTTCTTC
. TRBJ1-6 . TRBV6-1 CASSEGGGSPLHF TGTGCCAGCAGTGAAGGAGGGGGTTCACCCCTCCACTTT
many TRBJ2-7 TRBD1 TRBV7-2 CASSLVGTGVFDEQYF TGTGCCAGCAGCTTAGTCGGGACAGGGGTTTTCGACGAGCAGTACTTC
few TRBJ1-4 . TRBV18 CASSPPSQKKLFF TGTGCCAGCTCACCACCTAGTCAGAAAAAACTGTTTTTT
few TRBJ1-4 . TRBV6-2/TRBV6-3 CASRGAGTEKLFF TGTGCCAGCAGAGGCGCCGGGACAGAAAAACTGTTTTTT
many TRBJ1-2 . TRBV6-2/TRBV6-3 CASSFDGRIHYGYTF TGTGCCAGCAGCTTCGATGGACGGATCCATTATGGCTACACCTTC
many TRBJ2-1 . TRBV19 CASSIQPNSYNEQFF TGTGCCAGTAGTATACAGCCCAACTCCTACAATGAGCAGTTCTTC
many TRBJ2-1 TRBD2 TRBV7-2 CASSPALGLAVVEQFF TGTGCCAGCAGCCCCGCATTGGGACTAGCGGTGGTGGAGCAGTTCTTC
many TRBJ2-7 TRBD1 TRBV28 CATREQGASSYEQYF TGTGCCACCCGAGAGCAGGGGGCGAGTTCCTACGAGCAGTACTTC
many TRBJ2-1 TRBD2 TRBV20-1 CSARETGSLAGGSNEQFF TGCAGTGCTAGAGAGACCGGGTCCCTAGCGGGAGGGTCTAATGAGCAGTTCTTC
many TRBJ2-5 . TRBV27 CASSLSREMVETQYF TGTGCCAGCAGTTTATCCAGGGAGATGGTGGAGACCCAGTACTTC
many TRBJ1-1 . TRBV12-3/TRBV12-4 CASRPSGREAFF TGTGCCAGCAGGCCGAGCGGCAGAGAAGCTTTCTTT
. TRBJ2-3 TRBD2 TRBV7-2 CASNSGLAGGPTDTQYF TGTGCCAGCAACTCGGGACTAGCGGGAGGGCCGACAGATACGCAGTATTTT
medium-sized TRBJ2-7 TRBD1 TRBV27 CASSLLPGQAGQDGEQYF TGTGCCAGCAGTTTATTACCCGGACAGGCGGGTCAGGATGGGGAGCAGTACTTC
many TRBJ2-7 . TRBV28 CASSPYQGRYEQYF TGTGCCAGCAGTCCCTACCAGGGGAGGTACGAGCAGTACTTC
. TRBJ2-6 . TRBV24-1 CATSPGSSGANVLTF TGTGCCACCAGTCCAGGGAGCTCTGGGGCCAACGTCCTGACTTTC
many TRBJ1-1 . TRBV6-2/TRBV6-3 CASSSRSYTEAFF TGTGCCAGCAGCTCTCGCAGTTACACTGAAGCTTTCTTT
. TRBJ2-3 TRBD2 TRBV20-1 CSAPTSGRTSSTDTQYF TGCAGTGCTCCGACTAGCGGGAGAACCTCTAGCACAGATACGCAGTATTTT
many TRBJ2-1 . TRBV3-1 CASSHYPGLGRDNEQFF TGTGCCAGCAGCCATTATCCGGGACTCGGAAGGGACAATGAGCAGTTCTTC
few TRBJ2-7 TRBD1 TRBV2 CASTETGEAGEQYF TGTGCCAGCACCGAGACAGGGGAAGCTGGGGAGCAGTACTTC
few TRBJ1-2 TRBD1 TRBV6-5 CASRRTGRGGYTF TGTGCCAGCAGACGGACAGGGAGAGGTGGCTACACCTTC
many TRBJ1-2 . TRBV20-1 CSARAVLGAAPSYGYTF TGCAGTGCTAGAGCCGTCCTGGGAGCAGCTCCTAGCTATGGCTACACCTTC
many TRBJ1-2 . TRBV20-1 CSAYNNYGYTF TGCAGTGCTTATAATAACTATGGCTACACCTTC
few TRBJ2-5 . TRBV5-5 CASSPSTGIETQYF TGTGCCAGCAGCCCCAGTACAGGGATCGAGACCCAGTACTTC
. TRBJ2-2 TRBD2 TRBV9 CASSLPGGAGVTGELFF TGTGCCAGCAGCCTCCCGGGAGGGGCGGGGGTCACCGGGGAGCTGTTTTTT
. TRBJ1-5 TRBD1 TRBV28 CASSSGQGANQPQHF TGTGCCAGCAGTTCAGGACAGGGGGCTAATCAGCCCCAGCATTTT
many TRBJ2-7 TRBD1 TRBV25-1 CASSALRNSGTESYEQYF TGTGCCAGCAGTGCTTTGCGAAACTCCGGGACAGAATCCTACGAGCAGTACTTC
many TRBJ2-7 . TRBV7-2 CASSSVSGTDSYEQYF TGTGCCAGCAGCTCGGTCTCCGGGACTGATTCCTACGAGCAGTACTTC
many TRBJ1-2 . TRBV6-2/TRBV6-3 CATARLGHDDLGYTF TGTGCCACCGCCCGCCTAGGACACGATGACTTGGGCTACACCTTC
many TRBJ2-7 TRBD2 TRBV19 CASSRAGGPYEQYF TGTGCCAGTTCGCGGGCGGGAGGGCCGTACGAGCAGTACTTC
many TRBJ2-7 TRBD1 TRBV7-2 CASSLGGTGAYEQYF TGTGCCAGCAGCTTAGGAGGGACAGGGGCCTACGAGCAGTACTTC
. TRBJ1-3 TRBD1 TRBV4-2 CASSPTDRVPYSGNTIYF TGTGCCAGCAGCCCCACCGACAGGGTCCCGTACTCTGGAAACACCATATATTTT